A single sample gave rise to the 17 T cell receptor beta chains below, sequenced in a study of cytomegalovirus exposure and HLA in healthy donors. The study ran its PCR with 60 Vbeta and 13 Jbeta primers. Generated by immunoSEQ multiplex PCR, the TCRdb table keeps only in-frame clones and is missing some. Counted here are about 200,000 clones, 76% occurring once; the ten biggest clones make up approximately 0.6%. The source material was PBMCs. These receptors all come from a man between 18 and 35 years old in good health and CMV-seronegative.

In regard to this clone: One end of the junction fails to match germline, which may point to a read error. The chain has TRBV6-5 and TRBJ2-3; TRBD2 matches at 10 bases. The CDR3 length is 16 residues. Per germline, CDR1 MNHEY and CDR2 SVGAGI. In DNA, the CDR3 is TGTGCCACCAGTTACAGCGGGAGGGCCAGCACAGATACGCAGTATTTT. Residues: CATSYSGRASTDTQYF.

The chain uses TRBV11-1 and TRBJ1-1, with 7 nucleotides matching TRBD1. Trimming cost V 5 bases and J 6 bases; bases outside gene matches: 18. The CDR3 totals 17 residues. Germline V gene lookup returns CDR1 SGHAT and CDR2 FQDESV (reference sequence). CDR3 sequence: CASSRIDRDDSLPEAFF. In DNA, the CDR3 is TGTGCCAGCAGCCGGATCGACAGGGATGATTCTTTGCCTGAAGCTTTCTTT.

This chain uses TRBV7-9 with TRBJ1-3; 7 bases line up with TRBD1. This CDR3 is built from 14 residues. The V segment lost 5 bases and the J segment 2 bases; nucleotides outside the gene matches: 3. The germline V gene encodes CDR1 SEHNR and CDR2 FQNEAQ (reference sequence). In nucleotides, the CDR3 is TGTGCCAGCAGCCCGGGACAGCCTGGAAACACCATATATTTT. Translated, it gives CASSPGQPGNTIYF.

This chain connects TRBV7-2 to TRBJ2-3; 9 bases agree with TRBD1. CDR1 is SGHTA, CDR2 FQGNSA, per germline. The CDR3 extends over 16 amino acids. V lost 5 bases to trimming and J lost 6 bases; unmatched junction nucleotides: 12. Written as DNA, the CDR3 is TGTGCCAGCAGCCCACAGGGGGCGAGGTTAGCGGATACGCAGTATTTT. Translation: CASSPQGARLADTQYF. The whole variable domain, filled in from reference TRBV7-2 and TRBJ2-3, reads GAGVSQSPSNKVTEKGKDVELRCDPISGHTALYWYRQSLGQGLEFLIYFQGNSAPDKSGLPSDRFSAERTGGSVSTLTIQRTQQEDSAVYLCASSPQGARLADTQYFGPGTRLTVL.

This clone was picked up one time. J is TRBJ2-2 and V is TRBV5-4; 7 bases agree with TRBD2. CDR1 and CDR2 (germline): SGHNT, YYREEE (reference sequence). The V segment lost 2 bases and the J segment 6 bases; nucleotides outside the gene matches: 4. The CDR3 is 14 amino acids. The CDR3 sequence: CASSFGGSPGELFF. In nucleotides, the CDR3 is TGTGCCAGCAGCTTCGGCGGGAGCCCCGGGGAGCTGTTTTTT.

The chain has TRBV30 and TRBJ1-2; TRBD1 matches at 7 bases. Looked up from germline, CDR1 is GTSNPN and CDR2 is SVGIG (reference sequence). The CDR3 has 15 amino acids. V trimming: 3 bases; J trimming: 0 bases; junction bases outside the gene matches: 7. The CDR3 here is CAWSGGDSPNYGYTF. The CDR3 nucleotides read TGTGCCTGGAGCGGCGGGGACAGTCCTAACTATGGCTACACCTTC.

The chain is built from TRBV5-1 and TRBJ1-3, with TRBD1 matching over 8 bases. CDR3 length equals 16 residues. V lost 0 bases and J lost 2; bases outside the gene matches: 4. Germline V CDR1 and CDR2: SGHRS, YFSETQ. CDR3 sequence reads: CASSLGDRMAGNTIYF. The DNA of the CDR3 is TGCGCCAGCAGCTTGGGGGACAGGATGGCTGGAAACACCATATATTTT.

This clone was counted only a few times. The chain is built from TRBV19 and TRBJ1-5, with TRBD1 matching 10 bases. V dropped 4 bases and J dropped 7; count of bases not matched to a gene: 7. The CDR3 sequence is 15 residues long. Germline CDR1 reads LNHDA; CDR2 reads SQIVND (reference sequence). The CDR3 sequence is CASSTGQGSGQPQHF. The CDR3 DNA reads TGTGCCAGTAGTACGGGACAGGGGAGTGGGCAGCCCCAGCATTTT.

This clone came up once. This chain connects TRBV6-1 to TRBJ1-5, with TRBD1 as a possible D gene (6 bases). Trimming took off 7 bases at V and 7 bases at J, with 17 bases between the two ends. The CDR3 extends over 14 amino acids. Germline V gene sequence: CDR1 MNHNS, CDR2 SASEGT. Here the CDR3 reads CASINQGMGQPQHF. The CDR3 DNA is TGTGCCAGCATTAATCAGGGGATGGGACAGCCCCAGCATTTT.

This chain connects TRBV18 to TRBJ1-4; D ambiguous. Germline V gene sequence: CDR1 KGHSH, CDR2 LQKENI. Trimming stripped 1 base from V and 5 bases from J, with 8 bases between. This CDR3 spans 14 amino acids. The CDR3 region has the DNA TGTGCCAGCTCACCACGAGGCGGAAATGAAAAACTGTTTTTT. Its protein is CASSPRGGNEKLFF. Supplemented by reference TRBV18 and TRBJ1-4, the full variable domain reads NAGVMQNPRHLVRRRGQEARLRCSPMKGHSHVYWYRQLPEEGLKFMVYLQKENIIDESGMPKERFSAEFPKEGPSILRIQQVVRGDSAAYFCASSPRGGNEKLFFGSGTQLSVL.

V gene TRBV6-5 combines with J gene TRBJ2-7; D unresolved. Germline lookup yields CDR1 MNHEY and CDR2 SVGAGI. Deletions cut 4 bases from V and 6 bases from J, with 13 bases between. This CDR3 is 13 amino acids long. CDR3 DNA sequence: TGTGCCAGCAGTTCTTTCTCCCTACGCGAGCAGTACTTC. Its protein is CASSSFSLREQYF.

The chain combines TRBV30 with TRBJ1-4; a possible D gene is TRBD1 (6 bases). The V end lost 0 bases, the J end lost 7 bases, and 12 bases lay between the germline ends. Germline V CDR1 and CDR2: GTSNPN, SVGIG (reference sequence). The CDR3 sequence is 14 residues long. This chain's CDR3 is CAWSVSRGLEKLFF. The CDR3 DNA reads TGTGCCTGGAGTGTAAGCAGGGGCCTTGAAAAACTGTTTTTT.

The chain is built from TRBV6-5 and TRBJ1-5; D uncertain. Germline V gives CDR1 MNHEY, CDR2 SVGAGI. The CDR3 loop spans 14 amino acids. Trimming left V 2 bases short and J 6 bases short, with 11 bases between. The CDR3 bases are TGTGCCAGCAGTTACGATGGGGAGGGTCAGCCCCAGCATTTT. Residues: CASSYDGEGQPQHF.

V gene TRBV28 combines with J gene TRBJ1-2, with D possibly TRBD1 on 6 matching bases. CDR1 and CDR2 from the germline V gene are MDHEN and SYDVKM. The V end lost 2 bases, the J end lost 3 bases, and 13 bases lay between the germline ends. This CDR3 is 15 amino acids long. DNA for the CDR3: TGTGCCAGCAGTTTAGGGGGGGCGACGGACTATGGCTACACCTTC. Protein sequence: CASSLGGATDYGYTF.

This rearrangement joins TRBV15 to TRBJ1-4; unclear D gene. The CDR3 consists of 14 residues. The V gene's germline CDR1 is LNHNV and CDR2 YYDKDF (reference sequence). Trimming stripped 1 base from V and 4 bases from J, with 7 bases between. In DNA form, the CDR3 reads TGTGCCACCAGCAGAGCCTACTTTAATGAAAAACTGTTTTTT. Amino acid sequence: CATSRAYFNEKLFF.

This clone was seen a single time. This sequence joins TRBV9 and TRBJ1-4; D is possibly TRBD1 (6 bases). Germline lookup yields CDR1 SGDLS and CDR2 YYNGEE. Trimming removed 4 bases from V and 3 bases from J, with 16 bases in between. This CDR3 has 16 amino acids. DNA for the CDR3: TGTGCCAGCAGCCGCCGGGGGGCAATTGCTAATGAAAAACTGTTTTTT. Protein: CASSRRGAIANEKLFF.

This sequence joins TRBV7-8 and TRBJ2-3; TRBD2 agrees at 12 bases. The V gene's germline CDR1 is SGHVS and CDR2 FQNEAQ. Trimming at V came to 3 bases and at J to 2 bases, leaving 9 bases not matched to a gene. The CDR3 runs to 18 residues. Here the CDR3 DNA reads TGTGCCAGCAGCTTCACAAGACTAGCGGGGGCGGACACAGATACGCAGTATTTT. Its translation: CASSFTRLAGADTDTQYF.